This T cell receptor beta chain was obtained from a study of T cell repertoires in cytomegalovirus infection. The overall study: A matching HLA type, together with CMV infection, was signaled by public TCR beta signatures.

The V end was cut by 7 bases, the J end by 5 bases, with 20 bases between. The germline CDR1 and CDR2 sequences are SGHVS and FNYEAQ. The CDR3 contains 16 residues. This clonotype was detected a few times. Antigen unknown. TCRdb analysed the reads with MiXCR anew, one entry per CDR3 protein. The repertoire holds approximately 910,000 distinct CDR3 sequences, with about a third as singletons. The TCR was taken from a human donor in good health (CMV status not recorded). Some clones in this sample may be carry-over from other donors' samples. The sample consisted of cultured CD8+ T cells from PBMCs, taken from culture after CMV antigen stimulation. The rearrangement links TRBV7-6 to TRBJ2-2; D is possibly TRBD2 (7 bases). CDR3 DNA sequence: TGTGCCAGCACCAGTCCGGGGGGCCGCCGGACCGGGGAGCTGTTTTTT. Protein product: CASTSPGGRRTGELFF.